This T cell receptor (beta chain) appears in the sequencing data of a study of cytomegalovirus exposure and HLA in healthy donors. Trimming stripped 8 bases from V and 6 bases from J, with 22 bases between. CDR1 and CDR2 (germline): GTSNPN, SVGIG (reference sequence). The CDR3 consists of 15 residues. Primers included in the PCR were 60 Vbeta and 13 Jbeta primers. Sequenced by immunoSEQ multiplex PCR; TCRdb stores in-frame clones only, minus some. The top ten clones hold roughly 2.7% of a sample with 100,000 to 150,000 clones, about 78% of them seen once. This chain uses TRBV30 with TRBJ2-2, with D possibly matching TRBD2 (7 bases). This sequence originates from a human donor in good health. Sequencing was done on a sample of PBMCs. CDR3 nucleotides: TGTGCCGTGGAGCAATGGGGGGGGGCCCCCGGGGAGCTGTTTTTT. Translating gives CAVEQWGGAPGELFF.